This TCR beta chain was captured by sequencing in a study of T cells in Graves' hyperthyroidism and ophthalmopathy. As concerns this clonotype: This may stem from a read error, because a much larger clone lies one nucleotide away.

Diagnosis rested on symptoms, serum thyroxine and TRAb, thyroid ultrasound, and orbital computed tomography. PBMCs were obtained from under 13 ml fresh peripheral blood. Amplified regions were TCR beta CDR3 sequences from RNA transcripts. First-round RT-PCR of the TCR CDR3 relied on the HTBI primer set. TCRdb passed the multiplex PCR reads through MiXCR, listing each CDR3 protein once. The sample comprises a few hundred thousand distinct CDR3 sequences, around 13% of which are singletons, and 34% rests with the top ten. This CDR3 comprises 14 residues. V gene TRBV12-3 or TRBV12-4 combines with J gene TRBJ1-4; tentative D call: TRBD1 (6 bases). The material sequenced was blood. The TCR comes from a woman in her thirties or forties with Graves' ophthalmopathy. Written as DNA, the CDR3 is TGTGCCGGCAGTTCGTACAGGGAACGAGAAAAACTGTTTTTT. This codes for CAGSSYREREKLFF.